Below are 15 T cell receptor beta chains sequenced from a single sample in a study of cytomegalovirus exposure and HLA in healthy donors. With 60 Vbeta and 13 Jbeta primers, the PCR was carried out. Assay used: immunoSEQ multiplex PCR; TCRdb lists only in-frame clones, some missing. The table lists around 100,000 clones, just under 80% of them singletons. The sample comprised PBMCs. The receptor source for this set is a man aged 25 to 40 in good health and CMV-seronegative.

This clone was seen once. Within the sample, other DNA sequences also encode this same CDR3. The chain carries TRBV10-3 and TRBJ2-3, with 7 bases identical to TRBD1. V lost 4 bases and J lost 4; bases outside the gene matches: 11. The CDR3 contains 16 residues. The germline V gene has CDR1 ENHRY and CDR2 SYGVKD. The CDR3 protein is CAISADRDLVPDTQYF. CDR3 nucleotides: TGTGCCATCAGTGCAGACAGGGATCTCGTCCCAGATACGCAGTATTTT.

The chain carries TRBV2 and TRBJ2-7; no reliable D call. This CDR3 spans 11 amino acids. Per germline, CDR1 SNHLY and CDR2 FYNNEI. V lost 8 bases, J lost 6 bases, and 11 bases lay in between. This chain's CDR3 is CASDSGGEQYF. CDR3 nucleotides: TGTGCCAGCGATAGTGGCGGCGAGCAGTACTTC.

The chain carries TRBV7-9 and TRBJ2-5; TRBD2 aligns across 15 bases. The CDR3 spans 16 residues. The trim removed 4 bases at V and 5 bases at J, leaving 5 bases unmatched. Germline V gives CDR1 SEHNR, CDR2 FQNEAQ (reference sequence). The CDR3 DNA follows: TGTGCCAGCAGCTCTGGACTAGCGGGAGGGTCCGAGACCCAGTACTTC. Translation gives CASSSGLAGGSETQYF. Full variable domain (remainder filled in from reference TRBV7-9 and TRBJ2-5): DTGVSQNPRHKITKRGQNVTFRCDPISEHNRLYWYRQTLGQGPEFLTYFQNEAQLEKSRLLSDRFSAERPKGSFSTLEIQRTEQGDSAMYLCASSSGLAGGSETQYFGPGTRLLVL.

This chain links TRBV6-1 with TRBJ1-1, with 8 bases identical to TRBD1. This CDR3 region has 15 residues. Germline CDR1 reads MNHNS; CDR2 reads SASEGT. J was trimmed by 6 bases and V by 1 base; bases with no gene match: 7. CDR3 sequence (DNA): TGTGCCAGCAGTGAAGACCCAGGGGGCGGCTCTGAAGCTTTCTTT. It translates to CASSEDPGGGSEAFF.

The rearrangement uses TRBV27 and TRBJ2-7, with D perhaps TRBD2 (5 bases). CDR1 and CDR2 from the germline V gene are MNHEY and SMNVEV (reference sequence). V lost 5 bases and J lost 7, with 18 bases in between. The CDR3 length is 14 residues. The CDR3 DNA is TGTGCCAGCAGTCCCTCGGACTTTGGAGGAGAGCAGTACTTC. Amino acids: CASSPSDFGGEQYF.

The chain is built from TRBV5-6 and TRBJ2-7; TRBD1 aligns across 9 bases. The ends lost 0 bases at V and 6 bases at J; junction bases unmatched: 4. Germline CDR1 reads SGHDT; CDR2 reads YYEEEE. CDR3 length equals 14 residues. CDR3 coding DNA: TGTGCCAGCAGCTTGGCCGGGACAGGGAGCGAGCAGTACTTC. Translation gives CASSLAGTGSEQYF.

This chain connects TRBV5-6 to TRBJ2-7; 8 nucleotides match TRBD2. J was trimmed by 3 bases and V by 4 bases; bases with no gene match: 12. CDR3 length equals 16 residues. The germline CDR1 and CDR2 sequences are SGHDT and YYEEEE. DNA for the CDR3: TGTGCCAGCAGCCCTAGGGGCGGGGGGCCTATCTACGAGCAGTACTTC. Translated: CASSPRGGGPIYEQYF.

The V call is TRBV5-5, the J call TRBJ1-5; D is uncertain. CDR1 and CDR2 (germline): SGHKS, YYEKEE (reference sequence). The V end was cut by 0 bases, the J end by 7 bases, with 8 bases between. The CDR3 spans 13 residues. CDR3 region: CASSLAPRQPQHF. CDR3 nucleotide sequence: TGTGCCAGCAGCTTGGCCCCGAGGCAGCCCCAGCATTTT.

The rearrangement joins TRBV7-9 to TRBJ2-7; 12 bases align to TRBD1. Germline assignment: CDR1 SEHNR and CDR2 FQNEAQ (reference sequence). This CDR3 has 17 amino acids. Trimming cost V 2 bases and J 5 bases; bases outside gene matches: 10. CDR3 sequence (DNA): TGTGCCAGCAGCTTATTCCCCGGGACAGGGGGCTCGGACGAGCAGTACTTC. This gives the protein CASSLFPGTGGSDEQYF.

This clone came up a few times. The V and J genes are TRBV10-2 and TRBJ1-5, with D possibly being TRBD1 (5 bases). The CDR3 contains 14 residues. CDR1 WSHSY and CDR2 SAAADI come from the germline V gene. The V end lost 0 bases, the J end lost 10 bases, and 13 bases lay between the germline ends. CDR3 in amino acids: CASSESVGVGPQHF. CDR3 DNA: TGCGCCAGCAGTGAGTCGGTAGGGGTTGGCCCCCAGCATTTT.

J is TRBJ1-1 and V is TRBV5-6, with TRBD1 as a possible D gene (5 bases). Trimming cost V 4 bases and J 4 bases, with 17 bases left between them. Germline values: CDR1 SGHDT, CDR2 YYEEEE. The CDR3 sequence is 15 residues long. CDR3 sequence (DNA): TGTGCCAGCAGCCCCCCGGCGACAAGGGGCACTGAAGCTTTCTTT. It is translated as CASSPPATRGTEAFF.

This clone is a singleton in its sample. The chain couples TRBV25-1 to TRBJ1-6, with TRBD1 identical over 7 bases. J lost 14 bases, V lost 2 bases, and 12 bases had no gene match. The CDR3 runs 15 residues. In germline, CDR1 is MGHDK, CDR2 SYGVNS. CDR3 nucleotides: TGTGCCAGCAGTGAAGGAGGACAGGTTGTGACCACCCTCCACTTT. It translates to CASSEGGQVVTTLHF.

CDR3 nucleotide sequence: TGTGCCAGCACGCAGGGATCCTACAATGAGCAGTTCTTC. Its translation: CASTQGSYNEQFF. This chain connects TRBV6-6 to TRBJ2-1; weak D call: TRBD1 (5 bases). Germline V gene lookup returns CDR1 MNHNY and CDR2 SVGAGI (reference sequence). V shed 7 bases and J shed 1 base, with 8 bases lying between them. CDR3 size: 13 residues.

This chain links TRBV28 with TRBJ1-5; D uncertain. The CDR3 covers 13 residues. Germline loops: CDR1 MDHEN, CDR2 SYDVKM. Trimming pared 3 bases from V and 3 bases from J, leaving 6 bases between. The CDR3 is CASSFLINQPQHF. CDR3 DNA: TGTGCCAGCAGTTTCCTTATCAATCAGCCCCAGCATTTT.

This sequence joins TRBV6-6 and TRBJ2-1; 7 bases fit TRBD1. Germline CDR1 and CDR2: MNHNY and SVGAGI (reference sequence). J gave up 3 bases and V 2 bases, and 1 base lay outside the gene matches. CDR3 length equals 14 residues. The CDR3 nucleotides read TGTGCCAGCAGTTACGGACAGGTCTACAATGAGCAGTTCTTC. Residues: CASSYGQVYNEQFF.